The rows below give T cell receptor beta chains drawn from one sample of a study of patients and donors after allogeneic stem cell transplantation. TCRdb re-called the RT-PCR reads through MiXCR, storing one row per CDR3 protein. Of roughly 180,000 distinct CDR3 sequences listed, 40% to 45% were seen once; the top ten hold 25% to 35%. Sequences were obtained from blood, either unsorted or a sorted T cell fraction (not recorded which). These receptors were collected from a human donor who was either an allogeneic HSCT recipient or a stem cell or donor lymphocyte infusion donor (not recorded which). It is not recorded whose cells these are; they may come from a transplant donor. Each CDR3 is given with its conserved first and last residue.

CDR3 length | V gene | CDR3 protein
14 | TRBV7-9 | CASSLRQGNDEQYF
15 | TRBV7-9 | CASSLGYRVDTEAFF
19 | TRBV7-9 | CASSSLIGRGFEGTDTQYF
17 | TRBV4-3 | CASSQESRAHSTDTQYF
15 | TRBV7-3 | CARSLGGGANTEAFF
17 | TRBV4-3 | CASSLTPSGGLNNEQFF
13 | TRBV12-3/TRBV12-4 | CASSPREVLGYTF
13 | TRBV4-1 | CASSSRPHTEAFF
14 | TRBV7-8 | CASLNRDKHTEAFF
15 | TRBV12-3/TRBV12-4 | CASSLQGRYQETQYF
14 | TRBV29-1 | CSVAGGAGGNTIYF
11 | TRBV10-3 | CAIGVMDGYTF
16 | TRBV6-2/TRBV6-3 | CASLTGTHLSSATQYF
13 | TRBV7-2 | CASSLYIDSEAFF
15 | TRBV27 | CASSFIQSPVYGYTF
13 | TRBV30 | CACSDGSNQPQHF
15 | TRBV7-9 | CASSPLNRRYTEAFF
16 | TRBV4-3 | CASSQDRGTGDHEQYF
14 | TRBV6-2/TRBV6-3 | CASRTRGFTGELFF
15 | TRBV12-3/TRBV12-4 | CASSPPESRGNEQFF
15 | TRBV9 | CASSAMDRGNTEAFF
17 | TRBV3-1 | CASSQELVPSSGNTIYF
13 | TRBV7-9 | CASSLLGVPEAFF
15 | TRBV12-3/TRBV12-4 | CASRPMDGGGQPQHF
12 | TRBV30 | CARGQGLTEAFF
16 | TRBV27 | CASSLSGLAGYYEQYF
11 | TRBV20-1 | CSATLDGELFF
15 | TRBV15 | CATSREIGIRTEAFF
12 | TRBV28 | CASPSETGEQYF
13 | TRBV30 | CAWSQQSGVGYTF
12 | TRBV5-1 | CASSPGTFEQFF
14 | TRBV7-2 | CASSLVRGAGELFF
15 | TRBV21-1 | CARIKGVTSAYEQYF
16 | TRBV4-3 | CASSQDLGQYNSPLHF
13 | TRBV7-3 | CASSLYAGTEAFF
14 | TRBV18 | CASSPSGRTYEQYF
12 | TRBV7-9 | CASSFLGNEQFF
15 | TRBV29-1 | CSVENAGARGSEAFF
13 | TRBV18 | CASSPLTRDEQYF
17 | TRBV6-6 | CASSIAQGPFLQETQYF
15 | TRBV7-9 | CASSLGDRMSYGYTF
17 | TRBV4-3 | CASSQDYREGSYTEAFF
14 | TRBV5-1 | CASREGVMNTEAFF
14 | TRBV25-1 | CASSEYITDNEQFF
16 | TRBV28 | CASRVLEAGGNSPLHF